Shown below are 5 T cell receptor beta chains from a single sample sequenced in a study of blood T cell repertoires in COVID-19. The protocol was immunoSEQ multiplex PCR, while the TCRdb copy is restricted to in-frame clones and leaves out a portion. This sample has some 360,000 clones; 70% to 90% occur once, and the top ten carry 2% to 2.5%. What was sequenced was peripheral blood. The source of these receptors is an older woman with COVID-19, enrolled during active disease.

In this sample, this clone turned up once. The rearrangement links TRBV3-1 (or the pseudogene TRBV3-2) to TRBJ1-6; a possible D gene is TRBD1 (6 bases). Germline lookup yields CDR1 LGHDT and CDR2 YNNKEL (reference sequence). Trimming stripped 4 bases from V and 5 bases from J, with 9 bases between. The CDR3 length is 14 residues. The CDR3 region has the DNA TGTGCCAGCAGCCGCGGACAGAATAATTCACCCCTCCACTTT. It codes for CASSRGQNNSPLHF.

The rearrangement uses TRBV20-1 and TRBJ2-4; maybe TRBD2 (6 bases). Trimming cost V 3 bases and J 0 bases, with 12 bases left between them. The CDR3 has 15 amino acids. In germline, CDR1 is DFQATT, CDR2 SNEGSKA (reference sequence). The CDR3 nucleotides are TGCAGTGCTAGTTCGGAGGGCCTAGCCAAAAACATTCAGTACTTC. The encoded protein is CSASSEGLAKNIQYF.

The V and J genes are TRBV18 and TRBJ2-1; a possible D gene is TRBD1 (5 bases). The CDR3 has 12 amino acids. From germline, CDR1 is KGHSH and CDR2 LQKENI. The germline V and J ends were trimmed by 3 bases and 12 bases, with 12 bases remaining between them. The CDR3 nucleotides read TGTGCCAGCTCACCGGGGCTTCATGGGCAGTTCTTC. The encoded protein is CASSPGLHGQFF.

Only a few counts were recorded for this clone. In the same sample, other DNA sequences code for this CDR3. The chain uses TRBV18 and TRBJ2-2, with TRBD1 matching 8 bases. V shed 5 bases, J shed 2 bases, and the junction held 7 bases outside the gene matches. The CDR3 totals 16 residues. Germline assignment: CDR1 KGHSH and CDR2 LQKENI. This CDR3 reads CASSTGTGYNTGELFF. Written as DNA, the CDR3 is TGTGCCAGCTCAACAGGGACAGGCTATAACACCGGGGAGCTGTTTTTT.

The rearrangement links TRBV5-6 to TRBJ1-5; a possible D gene is TRBD1 (5 bases). This CDR3 has 17 residues. V lost 2 bases to trimming and J lost 1 base, with 16 bases between them. Germline V gene lookup returns CDR1 SGHDT and CDR2 YYEEEE. Here the CDR3 DNA reads TGTGCCAGCAGCTTAAGAGGAGGGGCGCGGAGCAATCAGCCCCAGCATTTT. This sequence encodes CASSLRGGARSNQPQHF.